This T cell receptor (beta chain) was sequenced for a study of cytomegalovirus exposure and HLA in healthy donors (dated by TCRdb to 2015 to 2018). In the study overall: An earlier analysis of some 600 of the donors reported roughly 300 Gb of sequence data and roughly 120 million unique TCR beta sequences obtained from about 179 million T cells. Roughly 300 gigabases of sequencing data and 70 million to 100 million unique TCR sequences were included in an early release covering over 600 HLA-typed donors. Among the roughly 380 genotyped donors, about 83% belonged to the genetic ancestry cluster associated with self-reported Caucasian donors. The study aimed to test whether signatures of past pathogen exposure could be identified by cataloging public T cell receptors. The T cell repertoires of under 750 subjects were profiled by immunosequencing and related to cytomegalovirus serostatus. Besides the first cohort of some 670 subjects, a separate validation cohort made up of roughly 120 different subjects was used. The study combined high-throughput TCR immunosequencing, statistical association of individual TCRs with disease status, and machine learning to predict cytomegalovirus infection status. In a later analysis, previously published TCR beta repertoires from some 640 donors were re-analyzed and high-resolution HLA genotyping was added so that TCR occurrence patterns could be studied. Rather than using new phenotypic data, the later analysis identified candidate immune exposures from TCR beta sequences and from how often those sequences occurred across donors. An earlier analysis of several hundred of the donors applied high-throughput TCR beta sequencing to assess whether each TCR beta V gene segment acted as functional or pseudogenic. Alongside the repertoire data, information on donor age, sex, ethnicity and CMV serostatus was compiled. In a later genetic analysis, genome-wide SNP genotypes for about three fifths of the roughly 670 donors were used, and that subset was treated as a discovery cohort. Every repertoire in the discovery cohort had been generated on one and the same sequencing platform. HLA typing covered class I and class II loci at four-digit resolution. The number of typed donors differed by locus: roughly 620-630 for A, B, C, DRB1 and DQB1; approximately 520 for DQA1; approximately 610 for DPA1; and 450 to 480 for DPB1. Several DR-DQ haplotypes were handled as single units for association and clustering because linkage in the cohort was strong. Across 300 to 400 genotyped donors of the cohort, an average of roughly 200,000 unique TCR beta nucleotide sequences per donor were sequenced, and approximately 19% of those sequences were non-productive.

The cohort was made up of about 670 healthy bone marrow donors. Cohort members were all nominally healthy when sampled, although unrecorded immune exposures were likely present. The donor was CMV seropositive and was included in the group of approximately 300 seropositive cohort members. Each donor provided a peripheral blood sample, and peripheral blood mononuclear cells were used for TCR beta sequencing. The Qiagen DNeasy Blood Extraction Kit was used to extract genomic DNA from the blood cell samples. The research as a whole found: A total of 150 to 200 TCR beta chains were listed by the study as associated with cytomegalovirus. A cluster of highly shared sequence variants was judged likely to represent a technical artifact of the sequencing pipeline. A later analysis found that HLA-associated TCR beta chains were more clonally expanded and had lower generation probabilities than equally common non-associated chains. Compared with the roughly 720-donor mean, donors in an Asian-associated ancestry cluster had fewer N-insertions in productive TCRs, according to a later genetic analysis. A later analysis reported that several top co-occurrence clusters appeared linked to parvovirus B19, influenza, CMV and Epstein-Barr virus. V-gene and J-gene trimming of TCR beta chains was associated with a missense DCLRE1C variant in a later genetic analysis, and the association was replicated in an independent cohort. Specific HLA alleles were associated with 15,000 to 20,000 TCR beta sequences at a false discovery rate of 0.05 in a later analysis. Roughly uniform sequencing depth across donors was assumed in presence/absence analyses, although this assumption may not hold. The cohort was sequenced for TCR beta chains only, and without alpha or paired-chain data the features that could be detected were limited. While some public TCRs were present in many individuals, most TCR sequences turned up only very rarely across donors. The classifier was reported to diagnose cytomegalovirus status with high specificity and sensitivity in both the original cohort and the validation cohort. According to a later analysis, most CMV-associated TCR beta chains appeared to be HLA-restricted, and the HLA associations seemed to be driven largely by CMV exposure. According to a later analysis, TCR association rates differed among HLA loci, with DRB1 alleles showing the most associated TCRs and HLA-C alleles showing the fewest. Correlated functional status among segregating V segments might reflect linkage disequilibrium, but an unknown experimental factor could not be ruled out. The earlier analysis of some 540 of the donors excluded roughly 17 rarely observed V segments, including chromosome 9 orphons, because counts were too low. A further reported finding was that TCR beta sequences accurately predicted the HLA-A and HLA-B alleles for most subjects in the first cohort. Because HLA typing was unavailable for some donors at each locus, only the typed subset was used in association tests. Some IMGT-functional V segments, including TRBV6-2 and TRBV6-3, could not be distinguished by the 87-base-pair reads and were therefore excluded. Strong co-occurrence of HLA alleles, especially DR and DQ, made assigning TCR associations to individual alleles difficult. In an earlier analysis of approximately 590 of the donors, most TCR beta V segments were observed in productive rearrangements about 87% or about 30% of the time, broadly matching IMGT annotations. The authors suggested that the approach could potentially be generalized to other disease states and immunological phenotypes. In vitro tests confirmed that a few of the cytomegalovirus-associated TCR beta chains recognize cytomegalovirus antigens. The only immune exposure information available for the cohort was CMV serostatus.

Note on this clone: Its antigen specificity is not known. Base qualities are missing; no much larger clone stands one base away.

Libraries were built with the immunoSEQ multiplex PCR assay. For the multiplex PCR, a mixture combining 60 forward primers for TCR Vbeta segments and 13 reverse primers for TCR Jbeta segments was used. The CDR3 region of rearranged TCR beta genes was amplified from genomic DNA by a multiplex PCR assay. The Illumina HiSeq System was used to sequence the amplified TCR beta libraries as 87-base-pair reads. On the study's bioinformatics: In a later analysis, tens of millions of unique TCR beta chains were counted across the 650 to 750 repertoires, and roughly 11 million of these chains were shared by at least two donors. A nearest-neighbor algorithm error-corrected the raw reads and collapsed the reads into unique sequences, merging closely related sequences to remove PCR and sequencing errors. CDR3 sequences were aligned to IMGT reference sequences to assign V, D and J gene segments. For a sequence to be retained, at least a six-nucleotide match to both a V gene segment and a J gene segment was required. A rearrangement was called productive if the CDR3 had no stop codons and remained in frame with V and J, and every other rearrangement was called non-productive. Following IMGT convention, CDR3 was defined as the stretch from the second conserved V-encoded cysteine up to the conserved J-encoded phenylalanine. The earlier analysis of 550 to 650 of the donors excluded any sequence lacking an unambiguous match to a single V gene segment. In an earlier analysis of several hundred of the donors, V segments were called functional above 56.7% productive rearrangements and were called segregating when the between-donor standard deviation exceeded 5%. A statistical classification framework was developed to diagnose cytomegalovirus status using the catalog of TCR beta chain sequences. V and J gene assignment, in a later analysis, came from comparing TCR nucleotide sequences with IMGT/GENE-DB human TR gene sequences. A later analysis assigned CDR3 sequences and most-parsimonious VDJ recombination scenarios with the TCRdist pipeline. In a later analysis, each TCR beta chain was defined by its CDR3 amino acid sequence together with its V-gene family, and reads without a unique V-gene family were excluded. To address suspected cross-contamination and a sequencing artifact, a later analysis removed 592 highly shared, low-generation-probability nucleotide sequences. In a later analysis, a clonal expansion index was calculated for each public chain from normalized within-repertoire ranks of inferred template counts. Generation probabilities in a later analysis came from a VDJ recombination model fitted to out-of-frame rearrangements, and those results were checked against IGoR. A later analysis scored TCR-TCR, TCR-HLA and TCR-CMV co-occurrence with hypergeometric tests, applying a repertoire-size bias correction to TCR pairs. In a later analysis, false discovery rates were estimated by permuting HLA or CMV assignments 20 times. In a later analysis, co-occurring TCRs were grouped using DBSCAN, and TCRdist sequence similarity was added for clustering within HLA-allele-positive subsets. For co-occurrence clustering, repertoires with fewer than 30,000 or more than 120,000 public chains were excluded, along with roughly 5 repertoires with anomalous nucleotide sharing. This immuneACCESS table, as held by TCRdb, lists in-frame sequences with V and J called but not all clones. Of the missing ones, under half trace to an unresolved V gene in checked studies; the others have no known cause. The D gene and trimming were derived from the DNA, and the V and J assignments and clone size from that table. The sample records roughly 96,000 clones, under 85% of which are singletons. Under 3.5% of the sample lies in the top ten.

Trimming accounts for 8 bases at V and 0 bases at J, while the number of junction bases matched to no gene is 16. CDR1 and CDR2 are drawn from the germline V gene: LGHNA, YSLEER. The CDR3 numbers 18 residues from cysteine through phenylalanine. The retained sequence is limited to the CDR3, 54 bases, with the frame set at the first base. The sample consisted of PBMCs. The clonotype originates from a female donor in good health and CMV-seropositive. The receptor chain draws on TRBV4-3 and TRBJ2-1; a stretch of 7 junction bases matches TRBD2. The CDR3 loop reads CASGRGASGDSSYNEQFF. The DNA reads TGCGCCAGCGGTCGGGGTGCTAGCGGCGATAGCTCCTACAATGAGCAGTTCTTC.